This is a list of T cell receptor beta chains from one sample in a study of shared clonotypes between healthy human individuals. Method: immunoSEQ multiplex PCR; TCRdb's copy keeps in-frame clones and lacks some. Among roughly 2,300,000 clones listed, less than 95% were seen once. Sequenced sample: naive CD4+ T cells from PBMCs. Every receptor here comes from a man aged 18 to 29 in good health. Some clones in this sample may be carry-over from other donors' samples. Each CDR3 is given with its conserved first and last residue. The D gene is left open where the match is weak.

TGTGCCATCAGTTTGGCTCCCTCTGGAAACACCATATATTTT	CAISLAPSGNTIYF	TRBJ1-3	TRBV10-3	.	14
TGTGCCACCCGGGACTATCTTGACGAGCAGTACTTC	CATRDYLDEQYF	TRBJ2-7	TRBV19	TRBD2	12
TGCAGTGCTAGAGTCCGGCTCGAGCAGTACTTC	CSARVRLEQYF	TRBJ2-7	TRBV20-1	.	11
TGTGCCAGCAGTGACTCGTGGGCTCCGTTGGACACCGATGAAAAACTGTTTTTT	CASSDSWAPLDTDEKLFF	TRBJ1-4	TRBV6-4	.	18
TGTGCCAGCACTCCATCCAGGTACAATGAGCAGTTCTTC	CASTPSRYNEQFF	TRBJ2-1	TRBV16	.	13
TGCGCCAGCAGCCAATCGGGGGGAGCGGTTGGGGCCAACGTCCTGACTTTC	CASSQSGGAVGANVLTF	TRBJ2-6	TRBV4-1	TRBD2	17
TGTGCCAGCAGTCCATATTGGGGGTGGGGACAGGGATACAATGAGCAGTTCTTC	CASSPYWGWGQGYNEQFF	TRBJ2-1	TRBV28	TRBD1	18
TGTGCCAGCAGGCCTCTAGGAGTAGGCACAGATACGCAGTATTTT	CASRPLGVGTDTQYF	TRBJ2-3	TRBV6-5	.	15
TGCGCCAGCAGCCTGACTAGTCATACTTACGAGCAGTACTTC	CASSLTSHTYEQYF	TRBJ2-7	TRBV5-1	.	14
TGTGCCAGCAGCGTCGGGGTCGGTGCATCCTACGAGCAGTACTTC	CASSVGVGASYEQYF	TRBJ2-7	TRBV9	.	15
TGTGCCAGCAGTGGCCCATGGGGAGGTCGCAATCGGAGGGACTATGGCTACACCTTC	CASSGPWGGRNRRDYGYTF	TRBJ1-2	TRBV6-4	.	19